This T cell receptor beta chain comes out of a study of CD8+ T cells in alopecia areata. Treatment denoted: oral pan-JAK inhibitor, 5-10 mg twice daily. V lost 8 bases and J 5 bases, leaving 12 bases between the germline ends. CDR1 and CDR2 from the germline V gene are SQVTM and ANQGSEA. The CDR3 consists of 11 residues. It was cDNA, reverse transcribed from extracted RNA, that served as the sequencing template. TCRdb keeps only in-frame clones here, not all; method: immunoSEQ multiplex PCR. The table has hundreds of thousands of clones, roughly three fifths seen once. The rearrangement joins TRBV29-1 to TRBJ1-1; D is ambiguous. This specimen was CD4+ T cells sorted from blood, taken between weeks 44 and 45, from a patient treated with tofacitinib. This receptor was identified in a human donor with alopecia areata. CDR3 region: CSTWTVTEAFF. Here the CDR3 DNA reads TGCAGCACCTGGACCGTGACTGAAGCTTTCTTT.